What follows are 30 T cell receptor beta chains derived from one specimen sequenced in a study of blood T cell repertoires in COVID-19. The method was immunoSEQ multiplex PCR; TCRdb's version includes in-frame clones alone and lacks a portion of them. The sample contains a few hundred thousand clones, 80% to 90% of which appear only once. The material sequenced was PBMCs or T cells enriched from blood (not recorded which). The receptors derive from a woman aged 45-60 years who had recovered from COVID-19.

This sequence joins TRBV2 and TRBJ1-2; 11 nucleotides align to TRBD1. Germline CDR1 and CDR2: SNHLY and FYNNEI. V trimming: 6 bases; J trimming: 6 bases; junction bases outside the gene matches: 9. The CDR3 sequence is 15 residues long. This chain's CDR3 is CASRRDRGSSDGYTF. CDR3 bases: TGTGCCAGCAGGAGGGACAGGGGGAGTTCGGATGGCTACACCTTC.

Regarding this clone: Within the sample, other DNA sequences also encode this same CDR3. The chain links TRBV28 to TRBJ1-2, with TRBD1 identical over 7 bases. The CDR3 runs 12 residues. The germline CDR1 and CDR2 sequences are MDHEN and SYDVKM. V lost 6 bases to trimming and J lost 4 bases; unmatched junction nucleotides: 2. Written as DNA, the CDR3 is TGTGCCAGCAGAAGGGACAGCTATGGCTACACCTTC. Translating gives CASRRDSYGYTF.

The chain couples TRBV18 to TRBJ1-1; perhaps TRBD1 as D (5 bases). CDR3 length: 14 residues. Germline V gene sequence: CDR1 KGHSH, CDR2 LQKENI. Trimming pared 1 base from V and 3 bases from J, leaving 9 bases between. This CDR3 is CASSPRLGDTEAFF. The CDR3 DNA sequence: TGTGCCAGCTCACCACGGTTAGGGGACACTGAAGCTTTCTTT.

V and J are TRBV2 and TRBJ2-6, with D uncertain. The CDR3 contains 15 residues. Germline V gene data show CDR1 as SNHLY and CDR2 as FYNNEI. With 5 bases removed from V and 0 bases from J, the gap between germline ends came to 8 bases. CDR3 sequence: CASSPPGSGANVLTF. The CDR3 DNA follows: TGTGCCAGCAGTCCCCCGGGCTCTGGGGCCAACGTCCTGACTTTC.

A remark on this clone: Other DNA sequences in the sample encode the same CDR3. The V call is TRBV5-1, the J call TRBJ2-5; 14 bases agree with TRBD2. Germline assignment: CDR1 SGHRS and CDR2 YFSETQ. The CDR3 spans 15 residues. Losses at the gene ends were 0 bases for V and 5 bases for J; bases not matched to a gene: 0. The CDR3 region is CASSLGTSGGETQYF. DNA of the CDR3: TGCGCCAGCAGCTTGGGGACTAGCGGGGGGGAGACCCAGTACTTC.

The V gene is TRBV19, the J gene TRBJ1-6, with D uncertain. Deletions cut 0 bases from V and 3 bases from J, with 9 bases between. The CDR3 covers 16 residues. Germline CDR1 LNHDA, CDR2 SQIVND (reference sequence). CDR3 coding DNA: TGTGCCAGTAGTATAGACCCGACAAACTATAATTCACCCCTCCACTTT. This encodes CASSIDPTNYNSPLHF.

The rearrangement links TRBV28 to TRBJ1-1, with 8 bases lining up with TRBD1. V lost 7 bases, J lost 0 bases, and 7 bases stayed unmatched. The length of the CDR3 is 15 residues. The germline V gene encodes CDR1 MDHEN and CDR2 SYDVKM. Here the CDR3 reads CASIVGTGLNTEAFF. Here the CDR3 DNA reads TGTGCCAGCATTGTGGGGACAGGATTGAACACTGAAGCTTTCTTT.

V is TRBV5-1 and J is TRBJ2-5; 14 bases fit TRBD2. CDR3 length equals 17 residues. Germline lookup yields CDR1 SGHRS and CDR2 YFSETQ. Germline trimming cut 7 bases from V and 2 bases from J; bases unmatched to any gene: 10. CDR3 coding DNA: TGCGCCAGCTCCCGCGGGACTAGCGGGGGACTACAAGAGACCCAGTACTTC. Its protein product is CASSRGTSGGLQETQYF.

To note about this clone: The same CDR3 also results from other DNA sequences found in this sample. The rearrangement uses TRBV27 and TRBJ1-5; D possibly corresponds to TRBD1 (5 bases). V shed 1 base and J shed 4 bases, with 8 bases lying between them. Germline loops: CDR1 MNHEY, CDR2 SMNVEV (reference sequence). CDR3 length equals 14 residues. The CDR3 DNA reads TGTGCCAGCAGTTTATTGGGGGGAAATCAGCCCCAGCATTTT. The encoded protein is CASSLLGGNQPQHF.

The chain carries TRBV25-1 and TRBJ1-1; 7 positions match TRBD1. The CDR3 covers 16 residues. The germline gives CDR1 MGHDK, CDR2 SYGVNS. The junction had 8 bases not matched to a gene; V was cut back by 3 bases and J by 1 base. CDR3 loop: CASSDRLTGENTEAFF. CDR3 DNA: TGTGCCAGCAGTGACCGCCTTACAGGGGAGAACACTGAAGCTTTCTTT.

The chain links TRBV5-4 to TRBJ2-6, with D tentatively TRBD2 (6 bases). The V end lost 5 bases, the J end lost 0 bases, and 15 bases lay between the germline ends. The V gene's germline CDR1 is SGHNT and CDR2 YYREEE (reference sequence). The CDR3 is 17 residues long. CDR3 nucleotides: TGTGCCAGCAGGCGGGGCAGCAAAAGCTCTGGGGCCAACGTCCTGACTTTC. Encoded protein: CASRRGSKSSGANVLTF.

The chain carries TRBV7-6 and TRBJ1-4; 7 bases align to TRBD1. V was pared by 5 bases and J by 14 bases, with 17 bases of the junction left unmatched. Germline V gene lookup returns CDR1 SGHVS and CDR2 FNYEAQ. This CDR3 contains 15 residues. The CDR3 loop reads CASSQGQINEKGLFF. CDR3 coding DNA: TGTGCCAGCAGCCAGGGACAGATAAACGAGAAAGGGCTGTTTTTT.

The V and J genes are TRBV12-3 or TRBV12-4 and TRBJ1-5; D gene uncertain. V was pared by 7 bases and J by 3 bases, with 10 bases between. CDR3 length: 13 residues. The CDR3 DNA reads TGTGCCAGCACCCTTGAGTTCAATCAGCCCCAGCATTTT. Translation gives CASTLEFNQPQHF.

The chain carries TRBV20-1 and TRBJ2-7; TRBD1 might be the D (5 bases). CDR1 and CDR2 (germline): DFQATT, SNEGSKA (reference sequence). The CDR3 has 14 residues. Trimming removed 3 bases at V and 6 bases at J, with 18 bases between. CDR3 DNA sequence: TGCAGTGCTAGTAAGGGGCAGGGAAGAGGCGAGCAGTACTTC. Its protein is CSASKGQGRGEQYF.

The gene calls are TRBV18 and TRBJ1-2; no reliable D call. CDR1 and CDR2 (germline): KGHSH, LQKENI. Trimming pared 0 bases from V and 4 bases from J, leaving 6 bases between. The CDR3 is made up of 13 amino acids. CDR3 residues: CASSPPEAYGYTF. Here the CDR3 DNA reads TGTGCCAGCTCACCACCGGAGGCCTATGGCTACACCTTC.

CDR3 bases: TGTGCCAGTACTCCACGAGAGGGGGACTATGGCTACACCTTC. This codes for CASTPREGDYGYTF. The rearrangement uses TRBV19 and TRBJ1-2; possible D gene TRBD1, 6 bases. Trimming removed 7 bases from V and 3 bases from J, with 15 bases in between. The length of the CDR3 is 14 residues. The germline V gene encodes CDR1 LNHDA and CDR2 SQIVND (reference sequence).

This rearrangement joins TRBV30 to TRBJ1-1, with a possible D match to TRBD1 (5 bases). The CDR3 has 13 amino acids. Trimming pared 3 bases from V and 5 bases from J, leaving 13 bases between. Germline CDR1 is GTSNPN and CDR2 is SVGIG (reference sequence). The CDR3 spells CAWRGIRGTEAFF. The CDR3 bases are TGTGCCTGGAGAGGTATTCGGGGGACTGAAGCTTTCTTT.

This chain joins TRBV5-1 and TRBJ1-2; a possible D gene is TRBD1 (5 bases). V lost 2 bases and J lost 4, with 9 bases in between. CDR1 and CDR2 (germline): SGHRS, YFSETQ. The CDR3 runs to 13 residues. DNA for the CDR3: TGCGCCAGCAGCTTTTGGGGGGGCTATGGCTACACCTTC. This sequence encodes CASSFWGGYGYTF.

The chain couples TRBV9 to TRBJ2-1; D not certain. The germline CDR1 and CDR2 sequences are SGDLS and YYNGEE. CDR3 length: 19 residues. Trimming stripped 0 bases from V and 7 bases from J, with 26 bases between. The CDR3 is CASSVAENPFGLFVNEQFF. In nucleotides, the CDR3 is TGTGCCAGCAGCGTAGCCGAAAATCCTTTTGGGCTTTTTGTTAATGAGCAGTTCTTC.

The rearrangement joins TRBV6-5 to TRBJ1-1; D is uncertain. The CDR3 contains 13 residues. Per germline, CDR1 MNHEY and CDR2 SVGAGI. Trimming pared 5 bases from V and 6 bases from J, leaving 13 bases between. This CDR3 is CASSPTSGAEAFF. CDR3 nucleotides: TGTGCCAGCAGTCCTACGAGCGGAGCTGAAGCTTTCTTT.

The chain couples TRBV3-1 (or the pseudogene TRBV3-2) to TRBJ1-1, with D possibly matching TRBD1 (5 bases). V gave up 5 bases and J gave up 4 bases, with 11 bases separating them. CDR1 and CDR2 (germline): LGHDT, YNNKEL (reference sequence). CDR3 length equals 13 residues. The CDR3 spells CASSSQDTTEAFF. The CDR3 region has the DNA TGTGCCAGCAGCTCACAGGATACCACTGAAGCTTTCTTT.

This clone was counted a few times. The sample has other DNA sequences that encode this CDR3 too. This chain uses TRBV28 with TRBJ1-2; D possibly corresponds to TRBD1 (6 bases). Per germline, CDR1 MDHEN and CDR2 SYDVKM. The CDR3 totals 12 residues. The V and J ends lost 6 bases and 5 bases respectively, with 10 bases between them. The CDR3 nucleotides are TGTGCCAGCAGCCAGGGGTATTATGGCTACACCTTC. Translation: CASSQGYYGYTF.

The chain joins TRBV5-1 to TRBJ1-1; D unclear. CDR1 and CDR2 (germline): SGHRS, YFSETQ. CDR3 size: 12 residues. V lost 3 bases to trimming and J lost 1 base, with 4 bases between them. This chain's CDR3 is CASSSGNTEAFF. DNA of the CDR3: TGCGCCAGCAGCTCGGGGAACACTGAAGCTTTCTTT. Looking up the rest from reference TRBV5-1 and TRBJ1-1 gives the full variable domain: KAGVTQTPRYLIKTRGQQVTLSCSPISGHRSVSWYQQTPGQGLQFLFEYFSETQRNKGNFPGRFSGRQFSNSRSEMNVSTLELGDSALYLCASSSGNTEAFFGQGTRLTVV.

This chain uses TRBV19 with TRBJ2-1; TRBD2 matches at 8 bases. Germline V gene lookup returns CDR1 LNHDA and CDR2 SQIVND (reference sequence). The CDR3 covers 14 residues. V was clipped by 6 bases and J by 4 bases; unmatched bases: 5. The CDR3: CASRRRGEYNEQFF. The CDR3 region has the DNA TGTGCCAGTAGGAGGCGGGGGGAATACAATGAGCAGTTCTTC. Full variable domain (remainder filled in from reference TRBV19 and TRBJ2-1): DGGITQSPKYLFRKEGQNVTLSCEQNLNHDAMYWYRQDPGQGLRLIYYSQIVNDFQKGDIAEGYSVSREKKESFPLTVTSAQKNPTAFYLCASRRRGEYNEQFFGPGTRLTVL.

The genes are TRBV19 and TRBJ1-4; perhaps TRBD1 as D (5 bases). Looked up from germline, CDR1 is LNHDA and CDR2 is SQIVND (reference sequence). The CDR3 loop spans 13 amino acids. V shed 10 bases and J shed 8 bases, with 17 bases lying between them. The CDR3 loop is CATHGWAGEKLFF. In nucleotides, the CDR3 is TGTGCCACTCATGGGTGGGCAGGGGAAAAACTGTTTTTT.

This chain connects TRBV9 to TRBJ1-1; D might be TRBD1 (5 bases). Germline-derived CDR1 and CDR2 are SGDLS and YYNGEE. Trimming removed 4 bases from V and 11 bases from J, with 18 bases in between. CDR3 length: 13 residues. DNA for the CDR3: TGTGCCAGCAGCCCGCTTCAGGGAAGTCGGGCTTTCTTT. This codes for CASSPLQGSRAFF.

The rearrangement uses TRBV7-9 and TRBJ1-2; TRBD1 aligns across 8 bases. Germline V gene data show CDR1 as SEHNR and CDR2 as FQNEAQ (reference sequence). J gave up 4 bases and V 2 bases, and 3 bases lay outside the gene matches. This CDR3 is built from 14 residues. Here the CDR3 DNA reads TGTGCCAGCAGCTTACAGGGGGCCGGCTATGGCTACACCTTC. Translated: CASSLQGAGYGYTF.

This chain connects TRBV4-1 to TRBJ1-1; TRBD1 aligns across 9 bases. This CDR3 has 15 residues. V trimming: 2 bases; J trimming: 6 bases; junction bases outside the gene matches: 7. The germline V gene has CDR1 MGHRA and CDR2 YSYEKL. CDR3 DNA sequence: TGCGCCAGCAGCCAAATAGGACAGGGGATCGCTGAAGCTTTCTTT. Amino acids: CASSQIGQGIAEAFF.

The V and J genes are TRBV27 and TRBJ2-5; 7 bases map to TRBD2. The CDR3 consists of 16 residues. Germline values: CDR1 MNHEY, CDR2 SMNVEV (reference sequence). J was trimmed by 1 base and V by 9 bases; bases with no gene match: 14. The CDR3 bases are TGTGCCAGTCCCCATCGTCGGGGGGTGTTCCAAGAGACCCAGTACTTC. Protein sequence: CASPHRRGVFQETQYF.

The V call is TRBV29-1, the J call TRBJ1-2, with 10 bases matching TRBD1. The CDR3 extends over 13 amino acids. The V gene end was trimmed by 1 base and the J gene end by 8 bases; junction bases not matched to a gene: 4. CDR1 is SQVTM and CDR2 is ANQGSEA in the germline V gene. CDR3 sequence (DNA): TGCAGCGTTGAAGGAGGGACAGGGGTAGGCTACACCTTC. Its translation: CSVEGGTGVGYTF.